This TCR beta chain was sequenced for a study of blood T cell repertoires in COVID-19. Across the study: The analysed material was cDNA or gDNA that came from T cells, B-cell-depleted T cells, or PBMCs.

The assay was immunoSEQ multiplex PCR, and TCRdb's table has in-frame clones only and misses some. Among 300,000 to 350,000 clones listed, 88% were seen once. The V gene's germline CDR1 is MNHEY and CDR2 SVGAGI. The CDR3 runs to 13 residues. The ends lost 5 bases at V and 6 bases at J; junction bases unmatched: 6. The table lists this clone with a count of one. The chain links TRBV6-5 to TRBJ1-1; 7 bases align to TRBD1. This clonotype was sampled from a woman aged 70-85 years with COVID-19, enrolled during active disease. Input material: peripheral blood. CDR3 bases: TGTGCCAGCAGTCCAGGGGGTTGGGCTGAAGCTTTCTTT. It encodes CASSPGGWAEAFF.